Shown below are 9 T cell receptor beta chains from a single sample sequenced in a study of T cell repertoires in cytomegalovirus infection. For these receptors, no antigen is known. TCRdb itself ran the reads through MiXCR, one entry per CDR3 protein. The table includes around 800,000 distinct CDR3 sequences, about 31% detected once. The sample in question was cultured CD8+ T cells from PBMCs, obtained from culture after CMV antigen stimulation. Source of these receptors: a human donor in good health (CMV status not recorded). Some clones in this sample may be carry-over from other donors' samples.

The chain couples TRBV4-3 to TRBJ2-3, with TRBD2 matching 10 bases. Germline loops: CDR1 LGHNA, CDR2 YSLEER. CDR3 length: 16 residues. Unmatched junction bases numbered 8, after V lost 4 bases and J lost 4 bases. CDR3 sequence (DNA): TGCGCCAGCAGCCCTGAGGGACTAGCGTCACCAGATACGCAGTATTTT. Amino acid sequence: CASSPEGLASPDTQYF.

The V and J genes are TRBV4-1 and TRBJ1-2, with D possibly TRBD1 on 5 matching bases. The CDR3 runs 15 residues. V lost 0 bases and J 0 bases, leaving 8 bases between the germline ends. CDR1 is MGHRA and CDR2 is YSYEKL in the germline V gene. CDR3 in DNA: TGCGCCAGCAGCCAAGACTTGACAGCTAACTATGGCTACACCTTC. It encodes CASSQDLTANYGYTF.

The table lists this clonotype with a few counts. The chain couples TRBV4-1 to TRBJ1-1; D might be TRBD1 (6 bases). The CDR3 has 15 residues. Germline V gene data show CDR1 as MGHRA and CDR2 as YSYEKL. Trimming shortened V by 2 bases and J by 3 bases, and 13 bases separated the two germline ends. The CDR3 protein is CASSQTGLRDTEAFF. As DNA, the CDR3 is TGCGCCAGCAGCCAAACAGGGCTGAGGGACACTGAAGCTTTCTTT.

The chain carries TRBV24-1 and TRBJ2-1, with TRBD1 as a possible D gene (6 bases). Trimming pared 5 bases from V and 6 bases from J, leaving 10 bases between. The CDR3 runs 13 residues. Germline-derived CDR1 and CDR2 are KGHDR and SFDVKD. CDR3 loop: CATSAGAGNEQFF. The CDR3 nucleotides read TGTGCCACCAGTGCAGGGGCCGGCAATGAGCAGTTCTTC.

The chain links TRBV6-5 to TRBJ2-2; D possibly corresponds to TRBD2 (6 bases). CDR1 is MNHEY, CDR2 SVGAGI, per germline. V was cut by 8 bases and J by 6 bases, with 13 bases left in between. This CDR3 is 13 amino acids long. For the CDR3, the DNA is TGTGCCAGCGGTATCGGGGGATCCGGGGAGCTGTTTTTT. It is translated as CASGIGGSGELFF.

DNA of the CDR3: TGTGCCAGCTTCTTGGGGCACTATGGCTACACCTTC. Translated, it gives CASFLGHYGYTF. This sequence joins TRBV2 and TRBJ1-2, with D possibly TRBD1 on 5 matching bases. V was cut by 8 bases and J by 3 bases, with 10 bases left in between. The CDR3 is 12 residues long. CDR1 and CDR2 from the germline V gene are SNHLY and FYNNEI.

The CDR3 region is CSARFSGANVLTF. CDR3 DNA: TGCAGCGCGCGATTCTCTGGGGCCAACGTCCTGACTTTC. The chain has TRBV29-1 and TRBJ2-6; D gene ambiguous. The CDR3 is made up of 13 amino acids. The germline V gene encodes CDR1 SQVTM and CDR2 ANQGSEA. V lost 7 bases, J lost 0 bases, and 7 bases lay in between.

This clonotype was seen only a few times. The chain couples TRBV6-1 to TRBJ2-7, with 8 bases matching TRBD2. V was clipped by 3 bases and J by 4 bases; unmatched bases: 11. The germline gives CDR1 MNHNS, CDR2 SASEGT. This CDR3 region has 16 residues. In nucleotides, the CDR3 is TGTGCCAGCAGTGAGGGGACTGGCGGGGGGCAGTACGAGCAGTACTTC. Amino acids: CASSEGTGGGQYEQYF.

V usage is TRBV12-3 or TRBV12-4 and J usage is TRBJ2-7, with D possibly TRBD2 on 6 matching bases. V shed 5 bases and J shed 5 bases, with 13 bases lying between them. This CDR3 is built from 13 residues. This CDR3 reads CASSLWGGDEQYF. CDR3 nucleotide sequence: TGTGCCAGCAGTCTCTGGGGCGGGGACGAGCAGTACTTC.